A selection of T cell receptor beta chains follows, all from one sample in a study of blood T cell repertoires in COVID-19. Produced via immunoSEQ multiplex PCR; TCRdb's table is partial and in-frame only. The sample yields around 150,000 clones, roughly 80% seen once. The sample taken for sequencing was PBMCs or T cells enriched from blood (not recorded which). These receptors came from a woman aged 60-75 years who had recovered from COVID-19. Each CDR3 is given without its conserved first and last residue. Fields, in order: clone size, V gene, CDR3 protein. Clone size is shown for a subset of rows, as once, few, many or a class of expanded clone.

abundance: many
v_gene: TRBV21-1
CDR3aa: ASSIGLAGAEETQY

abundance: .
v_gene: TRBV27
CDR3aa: ASSTPTGGQSEAF

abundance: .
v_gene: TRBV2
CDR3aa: ASSDAGGQLYTQY

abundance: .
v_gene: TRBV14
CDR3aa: ASSRHGQGATEAF

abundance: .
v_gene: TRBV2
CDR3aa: ASRTGAGGYGYT

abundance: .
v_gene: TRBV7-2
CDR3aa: ASSLMGLGNTIY

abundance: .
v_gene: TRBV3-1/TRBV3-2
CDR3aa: ASRANSGNTIY

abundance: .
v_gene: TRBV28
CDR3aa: ASSFAGRTEAF

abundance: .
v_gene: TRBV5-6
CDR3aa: ASSPGTEGSPLH

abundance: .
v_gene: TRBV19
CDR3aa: ASWEGQGNRYT

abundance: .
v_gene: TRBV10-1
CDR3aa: ASTSDRVGGELF

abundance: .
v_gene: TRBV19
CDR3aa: ASEGVGETQY

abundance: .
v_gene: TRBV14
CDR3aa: ASSQPGLIGNTIY

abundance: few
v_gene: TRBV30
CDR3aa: AWSVLELAGGHYEQY

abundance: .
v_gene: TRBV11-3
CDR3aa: ASSLASVTGGVRPQH

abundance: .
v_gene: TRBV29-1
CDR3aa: SVGLAGAGLETQY

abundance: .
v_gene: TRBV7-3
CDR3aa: ASRGREDVSYTQY

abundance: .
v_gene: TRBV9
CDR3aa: ASSVETSQKAPRQF

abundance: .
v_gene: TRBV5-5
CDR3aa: ASGGAVSSYEQY

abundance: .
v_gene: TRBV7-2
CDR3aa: ASSPRGLKSGANVLT

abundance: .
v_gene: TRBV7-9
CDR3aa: ASSATSGGPSYNEQF

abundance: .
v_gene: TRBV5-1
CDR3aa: ASSLGTAGTEAF

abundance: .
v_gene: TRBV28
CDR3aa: ASSFTGDSYEQY

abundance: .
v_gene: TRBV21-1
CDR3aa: ASSKGEAITYGYT

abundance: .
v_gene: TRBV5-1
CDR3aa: ASSLEGRAGELF

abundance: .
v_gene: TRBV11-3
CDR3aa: ASSSTKASGFSTDTQY

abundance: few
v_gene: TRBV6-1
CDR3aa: ASSELSSGLLS

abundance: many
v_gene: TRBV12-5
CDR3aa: ASGSGLGGAEQF

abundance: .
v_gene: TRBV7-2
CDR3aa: ASSEGLAGAKNIQY

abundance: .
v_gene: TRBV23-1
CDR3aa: ASSQYCLPQKNRGQGQETQY